The 24 T cell receptor beta chains in this list originate from one sample, sequenced in a study of neurological immune-mediated disorders. MiXCR, applied by TCRdb to the 5' RACE reads, yields one record per CDR3 protein. In the table there are around 80,000 distinct CDR3 sequences, under 13% of which are singletons. The source material was PBMCs. Receptor source: a man aged 40-50 years in good health.

To note about this clonotype: A junction boundary mismatches the germline segment, possibly from a read error. The V gene is TRBV15, the J gene TRBJ2-7, with D perhaps given as TRBD1 or TRBD2 (5 bases each). Germline values: CDR1 LNHNV, CDR2 YYDKDF (reference sequence). The CDR3 has 14 residues. DNA of the CDR3: TGCTCCACCAGCAACCGGGACGGGCGATACGAGCAGTACTTC. This sequence encodes CSTSNRDGRYEQYF. Full variable domain (outside the CDR3, taken from reference TRBV15 and TRBJ2-7): DAMVIQNPRYQVTQFGKPVTLSCSQTLNHNVMYWYQQKSSQAPKLLFHYYDKDFNNEADTPDNFQSRRPNTSFCFLDIRSPGLGDTAMYLCSTSNRDGRYEQYFGPGTRLTVT.

This clonotype has ten or more counts. V and J are TRBV3-1 and TRBJ2-5, with D unresolved. The CDR3 extends over 15 amino acids. The ends were cut back, 4 bases at V and 2 bases at J, with 14 bases in the middle. From germline, CDR1 is LGHDT and CDR2 YNNKEL (reference sequence). CDR3 sequence reads: CASSPSGFRQETQYF. In DNA, the CDR3 is TGTGCCAGCAGCCCTTCGGGCTTCAGGCAAGAGACCCAGTACTTC.

By share, this clonotype counts as medium-sized. The CDR3 protein is CSGKEEGWDYNEQFF. The CDR3 DNA reads as TGCAGCGGTAAAGAGGAGGGGTGGGACTACAATGAGCAGTTCTTC. The gene calls are TRBV29-1 and TRBJ2-1, with a weak D call TRBD2 (6 bases). Deletions cut 7 bases from V and 3 bases from J, with 19 bases between. Germline CDR1 and CDR2: SQVTM and ANQGSEA. The CDR3 has 15 amino acids.

At least ten counts were recorded for this clonotype. The rearrangement uses TRBV10-3 and TRBJ2-3, with unresolved D. This CDR3 spans 14 amino acids. Germline assignment: CDR1 ENHRY and CDR2 SYGVKD. Trimming stripped 3 bases from V and 3 bases from J, with 10 bases between. CDR3 protein: CAISDTGGTDTQYF. CDR3 nucleotides: TGTGCCATCAGTGATACGGGCGGTACAGATACGCAGTATTTT.

In its sample, this clonotype was seen a few times. V and J are TRBV10-1 and TRBJ2-7, with D perhaps TRBD2 (6 bases). Trimming left V 3 bases short and J 3 bases short, with 15 bases between. CDR3 size: 15 residues. Germline V gene sequence: CDR1 WNHNN, CDR2 SYGVQD (reference sequence). The CDR3 DNA sequence: TGCGCCAGCAGTGAAAAGGAGGGATTCGGCTACGAGCAGTACTTC. Protein: CASSEKEGFGYEQYF.

This clonotype was counted many times. The chain couples TRBV12-3 or TRBV12-4 to TRBJ2-7; 7 bases line up with TRBD2. The CDR3 totals 16 residues. The junction had 8 bases not matched to a gene; V was cut back by 1 base and J by 2 bases. This chain's CDR3 is CASSLGGGVFTYEQYF. CDR3 DNA sequence: TGTGCCAGCAGTTTAGGCGGGGGAGTATTTACCTACGAGCAGTACTTC.

This clonotype turned up a few times. V and J are TRBV7-9 and TRBJ1-3, with D perhaps matching TRBD1 (5 bases). Germline V gene lookup returns CDR1 SEHNR and CDR2 FQNEAQ (reference sequence). The CDR3 is 14 amino acids. V lost 5 bases, J lost 0 bases, and 8 bases lay in between. CDR3 coding DNA: TGTGCCAGCAGCCTCAGGGTCTCTGGAAACACCATATATTTT. Translating gives CASSLRVSGNTIYF.

The chain joins TRBV20-1 to TRBJ1-1; TRBD1 is a possible D gene (5 bases). V was pared by 2 bases and J by 4 bases, with 14 bases between. Germline-derived CDR1 and CDR2 are DFQATT and SNEGSKA (reference sequence). The CDR3 runs 14 residues. The DNA for the CDR3 is TGCAGTGCTAGATTAGGGATGGGGCTCACTGAAGCTTTCTTT. This sequence encodes CSARLGMGLTEAFF.

This clonotype was seen many times. V usage is TRBV5-1 and J usage is TRBJ2-1; 10 bases fit TRBD1. The length of the CDR3 is 15 residues. Germline CDR1 reads SGHRS; CDR2 reads YFSETQ. V was clipped by 2 bases and J by 7 bases; unmatched bases: 6. CDR3 loop: CASSFAGTGVNEQFF. DNA for the CDR3: TGCGCCAGCAGCTTTGCCGGGACAGGGGTGAATGAGCAGTTCTTC.

Ten or more counts support this clonotype. The V call is TRBV9, the J call TRBJ1-1; D might be TRBD1 (5 bases). Per germline, CDR1 SGDLS and CDR2 YYNGEE. The V end was cut by 1 base, the J end by 4 bases, with 11 bases between. The CDR3 extends over 14 amino acids. CDR3 sequence (DNA): TGTGCCAGCAGCGTACGACCTAGGGGCACTGAAGCTTTCTTT. Translating it yields CASSVRPRGTEAFF. Combining the CDR3 with reference TRBV9 and TRBJ1-1 gives the whole variable domain DSGVTQTPKHLITATGQRVTLRCSPRSGDLSVYWYQQSLDQGLQFLIQYYNGEERAKGNILERFSAQQFPDLHSELNLSSLELGDSALYFCASSVRPRGTEAFFGQGTRLTVV.

The sample holds many counts of this clonotype. The rearrangement links TRBV29-1 to TRBJ2-3, with unresolved D. Germline V CDR1 and CDR2: SQVTM, ANQGSEA. V was clipped by 0 bases and J by 1 base, with 2 bases between them. The CDR3 runs 12 residues. The CDR3 sequence is CSVEDGTDTQYF. Here the CDR3 DNA reads TGCAGCGTTGAAGACGGCACAGATACGCAGTATTTT.

Many counts were recorded for this clonotype. The germline gene is not matched at one end of the junction; a read error may be the cause. The chain joins TRBV20-1 to TRBJ1-2; D is uncertain. From germline, CDR1 is DFQATT and CDR2 SNEGSKA (reference sequence). The CDR3 runs to 13 residues. The CDR3 DNA reads TGCAGTGCTGGAGAACAGTTTAACTATGGCTACACCTTC. Amino acid sequence: CSAGEQFNYGYTF.

This clonotype has ten or more counts. V usage is TRBV9 and J usage is TRBJ2-7; D is ambiguous. V lost 2 bases and J lost 0, with 9 bases in between. Germline CDR1 reads SGDLS; CDR2 reads YYNGEE. The CDR3 length is 14 residues. The chain's CDR3 is CASSVAQYSYEQYF. The CDR3 DNA reads TGTGCCAGCAGCGTCGCGCAGTACTCCTACGAGCAGTACTTC.

This clonotype has a count of ten or more. The chain's CDR3 is CAISELQGPKNIQYF. The CDR3 nucleotides read TGTGCCATCAGTGAGCTACAGGGACCAAAAAACATTCAGTACTTC. The chain uses TRBV10-3 and TRBJ2-4; a weak D match, TRBD1 (6 bases). Trimming cost V 2 bases and J 4 bases, with 12 bases left between them. This CDR3 contains 15 residues. Germline V lookup: CDR1 ENHRY, CDR2 SYGVKD.

This clonotype showed up many times. The rearrangement links TRBV5-1 to TRBJ1-1; 9 nucleotides line up with TRBD1. The CDR3 runs 14 residues. Losses at the gene ends were 0 bases for V and 4 bases for J; bases not matched to a gene: 1. Per germline, CDR1 SGHRS and CDR2 YFSETQ. DNA for the CDR3: TGCGCCAGCAGCTTGGAGACAGGGGGCACTGAAGCTTTCTTT. Translating it yields CASSLETGGTEAFF.

The chain links TRBV5-1 to TRBJ2-5; D not resolved. V was cut by 7 bases and J by 1 base, with 5 bases left in between. The germline CDR1 and CDR2 sequences are SGHRS and YFSETQ. This CDR3 spans 11 amino acids. CDR3 bases: TGCGCCAGCGGCCTCCAAGAGACCCAGTACTTC. Its translation: CASGLQETQYF.

This clonotype came up many times. The rearrangement uses TRBV28 and TRBJ2-6; tentative D call: TRBD2 (6 bases). The CDR3 spans 16 residues. The germline gives CDR1 MDHEN, CDR2 SYDVKM. Trimming shortened V by 5 bases and J by 0 bases, and 11 bases separated the two germline ends. CDR3 DNA: TGTGCCAGCAGTCGGGACTCCAGCTCTGGGGCCAACGTCCTGACTTTC. This translates into CASSRDSSSGANVLTF. Using reference TRBV28 and TRBJ2-6 for the parts outside the CDR3, the full variable domain is DVKVTQSSRYLVKRTGEKVFLECVQDMDHENMFWYRQDPGLGLRLIYFSYDVKMKEKGDIPEGYSVSREKKERFSLILESASTNQTSMYLCASSRDSSSGANVLTFGAGSRLTVL.

The table lists this clonotype with many counts. The V and J genes are TRBV15 and TRBJ1-2; D not resolved. Trimming stripped 0 bases from V and 8 bases from J, with 13 bases between. This CDR3 spans 14 amino acids. CDR1 is LNHNV, CDR2 YYDKDF, per germline (reference sequence). Written as DNA, the CDR3 is TGTGCCACCAGCAGAGATACGGGGTCAGGCGGCTACACCTTC. Its translation is CATSRDTGSGGYTF.

This clonotype was seen just once. At one of its ends the junction is not consistent with the germline gene, which may arise from a read error. The CDR3 DNA follows: TGTGCCAACAGCACCGGATGGGGGCTCACCTACGAGCAGTACTTC. Translating it yields CANSTGWGLTYEQYF. The chain links TRBV9 to TRBJ2-7; a weak D match, TRBD1 (6 bases). Looked up from germline, CDR1 is SGDLS and CDR2 is YYNGEE. There are 15 residues in the CDR3.

This clonotype was seen many times. V gene TRBV5-1 combines with J gene TRBJ2-1, with no clear D. The germline V gene encodes CDR1 SGHRS and CDR2 YFSETQ. With 1 base removed from V and 2 bases from J, the gap between germline ends came to 7 bases. The CDR3 has 14 amino acids. CDR3 sequence (DNA): TGCGCCAGCAGCTTGACCGTAACCTACAATGAGCAGTTCTTC. This gives the protein CASSLTVTYNEQFF.

At least ten counts were recorded for this clonotype. The V gene is TRBV5-1, the J gene TRBJ2-3, with TRBD2 as a possible D gene (5 bases). Germline lookup yields CDR1 SGHRS and CDR2 YFSETQ. V was shortened by 0 bases and J by 6 bases, with 14 bases between the two germline ends. The CDR3 loop spans 15 amino acids. The CDR3 reads CASSLEGRGPDTQYF. CDR3 nucleotides: TGCGCCAGCAGCTTGGAAGGGAGAGGACCCGATACGCAGTATTTT.

This clonotype was recorded many times. V usage is TRBV3-1 and J usage is TRBJ1-2; 7 bases agree with TRBD1. V shed 4 bases and J 1 base; nucleotides not matched to a gene: 6. Germline values: CDR1 LGHDT, CDR2 YNNKEL (reference sequence). The CDR3 sequence is 15 residues long. The CDR3 nucleotides are TGTGCCAGCAGCCCCATTGGACAGGATAACTATGGCTACACCTTC. Translated, it gives CASSPIGQDNYGYTF.

This clonotype was seen more than once but under ten times. The J gene is TRBJ2-3, the V gene TRBV6-5; 7 bases align to TRBD1. The V gene's germline CDR1 is MNHEY and CDR2 SVGAGI. The V gene end was trimmed by 10 bases and the J gene end by 4 bases; junction bases not matched to a gene: 5. The CDR3 runs 12 residues. The CDR3 here is CATRTGADTQYF. CDR3 in DNA: TGTGCCACGCGGACAGGTGCAGATACGCAGTATTTT.

This chain uses TRBV2 with TRBJ2-3; D might be TRBD1 (6 bases). Deletions cut 4 bases from V and 0 bases from J, with 26 bases between. In germline, CDR1 is SNHLY, CDR2 FYNNEI. This CDR3 has 20 residues. The CDR3 DNA reads as TGTGCCAGCAGTGGGACCCCGGCAGGGGCCCTTCCATCTAGCACAGATACGCAGTATTTT. As protein: CASSGTPAGALPSSTDTQYF.